The 6 T cell receptor beta chains listed next were all sequenced from one sample in a study of metastatic and nonmetastatic thyroid tumors. Treatment of any kind had been given to no patient before thyroid surgery. TCRdb re-analyzed the PCR reads using MiXCR. The sample consists of over 14,000 clones, about a quarter of them appearing once. Sequenced input: tumor tissue. The receptors stem from a female donor with papillary thyroid cancer or a benign thyroid nodule (not recorded which). Some clones in this sample may be carry-over from other donors' samples.

This clone was seen many times. The V call is TRBV5-4, the J call TRBJ2-3; 12 bases align to TRBD2. The trim removed 6 bases at V and 4 bases at J, leaving 6 bases unmatched. The CDR3 contains 15 residues. Per germline, CDR1 SGHNT and CDR2 YYREEE (reference sequence). CDR3 sequence: CASTRTSGIPDTQYF. As DNA, the CDR3 is TGTGCCAGCACCCGGACTAGCGGGATTCCAGATACGCAGTATTTT.

By sample fraction, this clone is medium-sized. CDR3 sequence (DNA): TGTGCCAGCAGCTTAGCGTCTAAGAACTATGGCTACACCTTC. The encoded protein is CASSLASKNYGYTF. The V gene is TRBV7-9, the J gene TRBJ1-2; D gene unclear. Trimming pared 0 bases from V and 2 bases from J, leaving 7 bases between. There are 14 residues in the CDR3. CDR1 and CDR2 from the germline V gene are SEHNR and FQNEAQ (reference sequence).

This clone is judged medium-sized. The V and J genes are TRBV6-1 and TRBJ1-4; D gene unclear. Per the germline V gene, CDR1 is MNHNS and CDR2 is SASEGT. Trimming took 7 bases from V and 0 from J, leaving 12 bases between them. The CDR3 consists of 15 residues. The CDR3 DNA sequence: TGTGCCAGCAAGGGCAGCCATGCAACTAATGAAAAACTGTTTTTT. This sequence encodes CASKGSHATNEKLFF.

V usage is TRBV11-2 and J usage is TRBJ2-5; tentative D call: TRBD2 (6 bases). Trimming removed 0 bases at V and 1 base at J, with 12 bases between. CDR1 is SGHAT and CDR2 is FQNNGV in the germline V gene. The CDR3 extends over 16 amino acids. The DNA for the CDR3 is TGTGCCAGCAGCTTAGATCTGGGGGGATTCCAAGAGACCCAGTACTTC. Protein: CASSLDLGGFQETQYF.

This clone was seen a few times. CDR3 region: CASSHPGQRDEQYF. The CDR3 region has the DNA TGTGCCAGCAGTCACCCGGGCCAACGGGACGAGCAGTACTTC. The rearrangement links TRBV12-3 or TRBV12-4 to TRBJ2-7; D ambiguous. The CDR3 has 14 residues. Deletions cut 5 bases from V and 5 bases from J, with 16 bases between.

This clone is deemed medium-sized. The chain couples TRBV12-3 or TRBV12-4 to TRBJ2-1, with 10 bases aligning to TRBD1. J lost 4 bases, V lost 5 bases, and 8 bases had no gene match. The CDR3 totals 16 residues. In DNA form, the CDR3 reads TGTGCCAGCAGTCCGAACCGGGACAGGGGATACAATGAGCAGTTCTTC. It specifies CASSPNRDRGYNEQFF.